The 5 T cell receptor beta chains in this list originate from one sample, sequenced in a study of shared clonotypes between healthy human individuals. The assay was immunoSEQ multiplex PCR, and TCRdb's table has in-frame clones only and misses some. This sample carries 2,100,000 or so clones, approximately 95% of them seen once, and the ten largest clones take around 0.13%. The sequenced material came from naive CD4+ T cells sorted from blood. Subset defined: CD45RA+ positively selected. These receptors originate from a young man in good health.

The CDR3 reads CASSLLGFNTGELFF. Here the CDR3 DNA reads TGTGCCAGCAGCTTACTGGGTTTTAACACCGGGGAGCTGTTTTTT. The J gene is TRBJ2-2, the V gene TRBV7-2; no clear D. The CDR3 is 15 amino acids. From germline, CDR1 is SGHTA and CDR2 FQGNSA. The V gene lost 2 bases and the J gene lost 2 bases, with 9 bases spanning the gap.

The V and J genes are TRBV19 and TRBJ1-1, with 9 bases fitting TRBD1. Germline V gene lookup returns CDR1 LNHDA and CDR2 SQIVND (reference sequence). Losses at the gene ends were 6 bases for V and 4 bases for J; bases not matched to a gene: 9. The CDR3 runs 15 residues. DNA of the CDR3: TGTGCCAGTAGCACACAGGGGGCGCTGGGCACTGAAGCTTTCTTT. Its protein product is CASSTQGALGTEAFF.

The chain joins TRBV25-1 to TRBJ1-4, with TRBD1 as a possible D gene (6 bases). Deletions cut 2 bases from V and 5 bases from J, with 12 bases between. In germline, CDR1 is MGHDK, CDR2 SYGVNS. CDR3 length: 15 amino acids. For the CDR3, the DNA is TGTGCCAGCAGTGAAAGGGGGGGGCCAAATGAAAAACTGTTTTTT. As protein: CASSERGGPNEKLFF.

V and J are TRBV30 and TRBJ2-5; the D call may be TRBD1 or TRBD2 (6 bases each). Trimming removed 5 bases at V and 5 bases at J, with 18 bases between. CDR1 is GTSNPN, CDR2 SVGIG, per germline (reference sequence). CDR3 length: 14 amino acids. The CDR3 loop is CAWAGQSVWETQYF. CDR3 nucleotides: TGTGCCTGGGCGGGACAAAGTGTGTGGGAGACCCAGTACTTC.

The V and J genes are TRBV4-1 and TRBJ2-5; the match to TRBD2 covers 8 bases. CDR1 and CDR2 from the germline V gene are MGHRA and YSYEKL. With 1 base clipped from V and 5 bases from J, the junction kept 9 bases outside the gene matches. This CDR3 comprises 16 residues. CDR3 coding DNA: TGCGCCAGCAGCCAAGGAGCGGGGGCCCTGGGCGAGACCCAGTACTTC. Protein product: CASSQGAGALGETQYF.